Listed here is a single T cell receptor (beta chain). This specimen comes from a study of T-cell memory formation after mild COVID-19. A single record per CDR3 protein comes from TCRdb applying MiXCR to the 5' RACE reads. The repertoire includes tens of thousands of distinct CDR3 sequences, over 8.5% of them detected once, and approximately 12% sits in the top ten. CDR1 and CDR2 from the germline V gene are MGHRA and YSYEKL. J gave up 4 bases and V 3 bases, and 4 bases lay outside the gene matches. The CDR3 covers 14 residues. The V call is TRBV4-1, the J call TRBJ2-5; TRBD1 aligns across 8 bases. The sequence was collected from an adult woman who had mild COVID-19 (a few samples of this study predate the infection). Cell type and time point are not known. The sample consisted of PBMCs or a T cell subset sorted from them (not recorded which). The CDR3, as DNA: TGCGCCAGCAGCCACGGACAGGGAGGAGAGACCCAGTACTTC. Its protein is CASSHGQGGETQYF.